The next 20 T cell receptor beta chains were all read from a single sample in a study of T-cell reconstitution after alpha-beta-depleted transplantation in children. Unique molecular identifiers were incorporated into the prepared TCRbeta library. TCRdb redid the calling of the PCR reads with MiXCR, one entry per CDR3 protein. The sample holds some 840,000 distinct CDR3 sequences; around 17% are singletons and the top ten take roughly 4.8%. The sequencing used PBMCs, mostly from graft donor cells, collected 360 days after TCRalphabeta/CD19-depleted stem cell transplant. Source of these receptors: a male patient younger than 18 who had a stem cell transplant for acute lymphoblastic leukemia, so the T cells may come from the graft donor.

The chain joins TRBV5-1 to TRBJ2-1; D is ambiguous. The germline gives CDR1 SGHRS, CDR2 YFSETQ. The CDR3 contains 16 residues. The V gene lost 3 bases and the J gene lost 3 bases, with 16 bases spanning the gap. The chain's CDR3 is CASSWKMPERYNEQFF. CDR3 nucleotides: TGCGCCAGCAGCTGGAAAATGCCCGAGCGCTACAATGAGCAGTTCTTC.

This clonotype was seen a few times. This chain connects TRBV20-1 to TRBJ2-7; maybe TRBD2 (6 bases). CDR1 and CDR2 (germline): DFQATT, SNEGSKA (reference sequence). There are 15 residues in the CDR3. The V end lost 0 bases, the J end lost 3 bases, and 15 bases lay between the germline ends. The CDR3 DNA reads TGCAGTGCTAGAGATCCGGGGCGGGGCCTCTACGAGCAGTACTTC. Its protein product is CSARDPGRGLYEQYF.

This clonotype was recorded a few times. The chain is built from TRBV27 and TRBJ2-3; maybe TRBD2 (6 bases). Germline V gives CDR1 MNHEY, CDR2 SMNVEV (reference sequence). The V end lost 1 base, the J end lost 5 bases, and 19 bases lay between the germline ends. This CDR3 is built from 17 residues. The CDR3 region is CASSLWGERPHIDTQYF. CDR3 in DNA: TGTGCCAGCAGTTTATGGGGGGAGCGACCTCACATAGATACGCAGTATTTT.

Many counts were recorded for this clonotype. The chain has TRBV5-5 and TRBJ1-1; D remains unclear. The CDR3 has 12 amino acids. The V and J ends lost 1 base and 4 bases respectively, with 5 bases between them. Germline CDR1 reads SGHKS; CDR2 reads YYEKEE (reference sequence). The CDR3 is CASSLWSTEAFF. The DNA of the CDR3 is TGTGCCAGCAGCTTGTGGAGCACTGAAGCTTTCTTT.

This chain links TRBV5-1 with TRBJ2-7, with TRBD2 matching 7 bases. The V segment lost 0 bases and the J segment 3 bases; nucleotides outside the gene matches: 3. The CDR3 has 14 amino acids. Germline CDR1 and CDR2: SGHRS and YFSETQ. CDR3 nucleotide sequence: TGCGCCAGCAGCTTGGTGGCTAGCGGCTACGAGCAGTACTTC. Its translation: CASSLVASGYEQYF.

There are a few counts of this clonotype. The CDR3 here is CASRRDRGSYEQYF. Written as DNA, the CDR3 is TGTGCCAGCAGGAGAGACAGGGGATCTTACGAGCAGTACTTC. The V gene is TRBV7-2, the J gene TRBJ2-7; 8 nucleotides line up with TRBD1. V lost 6 bases, J lost 4 bases, and 8 bases stayed unmatched. CDR1 and CDR2 (germline): SGHTA, FQGNSA. CDR3 size: 14 residues.

This clonotype was counted a few times. V and J are TRBV12-3 or TRBV12-4 and TRBJ2-7, with TRBD1 matching 9 bases. The CDR3 has 18 residues. The V gene end was trimmed by 6 bases and the J gene end by 4 bases; junction bases not matched to a gene: 19. This chain's CDR3 is CASSPGQGRGGREYEQYF. DNA of the CDR3: TGTGCCAGCAGCCCGGGACAGGGAAGGGGCGGGAGAGAATACGAGCAGTACTTC.

This chain uses TRBV7-2 with TRBJ2-7; D ambiguous. CDR1 and CDR2 (germline): SGHTA, FQGNSA. V was pared by 1 base and J by 2 bases, with 12 bases between. The CDR3 runs to 15 residues. The CDR3 spells CASSLDVSRTYEQYF. In DNA form, the CDR3 reads TGTGCCAGCAGCTTAGATGTGAGTCGGACCTACGAGCAGTACTTC.

In DNA, the CDR3 is TGTGCCAGCAGCCTGCGGGACAGCACCTTACAGTACTTC. Translated: CASSLRDSTLQYF. This chain links TRBV7-7 with TRBJ2-5; D is perhaps TRBD1 (7 bases). In germline, CDR1 is SSHAT, CDR2 FNYEAQ (reference sequence). The CDR3 is 13 amino acids. V was pared by 5 bases and J by 11 bases, with 18 bases between.

The chain joins TRBV10-3 to TRBJ2-5, with 7 bases aligning to TRBD1. This CDR3 region has 16 residues. Trimming at V came to 9 bases and at J to 1 base, leaving 14 bases not matched to a gene. Germline V gene sequence: CDR1 ENHRY, CDR2 SYGVKD. The CDR3 nucleotides read TGTGCCATGAGCAGTTCCCAGACAGGGTCCCAAGAGACCCAGTACTTC. Translation: CAMSSSQTGSQETQYF.

The chain recombines TRBV4-1 with TRBJ2-7; D gene uncertain. The CDR3 length is 12 residues. V was clipped by 4 bases and J by 9 bases, with 13 bases between them. CDR1 and CDR2 from the germline V gene are MGHRA and YSYEKL. The CDR3 spells CASSPLLGRQYF. The CDR3 DNA reads as TGCGCCAGCAGCCCCCTTTTAGGTAGGCAGTACTTC.

V usage is TRBV5-1 and J usage is TRBJ1-4; the match to TRBD1 covers 7 bases. Germline V lookup: CDR1 SGHRS, CDR2 YFSETQ. Trimming removed 0 bases from V and 0 bases from J; junction bases left unmatched: 5. This CDR3 is 17 amino acids long. This CDR3 reads CASSLAVRGATNEKLFF. DNA for the CDR3: TGCGCCAGCAGCTTGGCCGTCAGGGGGGCAACTAATGAAAAACTGTTTTTT.

This clonotype was observed a few times. The chain is built from TRBV5-1 and TRBJ2-1; 7 bases line up with TRBD1. The V segment lost 0 bases and the J segment 8 bases; nucleotides outside the gene matches: 8. The CDR3 sequence is 15 residues long. Germline loops: CDR1 SGHRS, CDR2 YFSETQ. CDR3 coding DNA: TGCGCCAGCAGCTTGGAGCGGCAGGACAGGCATGAGCAGTTCTTC. Translating gives CASSLERQDRHEQFF. The variable domain in full, completed from reference TRBV5-1 and TRBJ2-1, reads KAGVTQTPRYLIKTRGQQVTLSCSPISGHRSVSWYQQTPGQGLQFLFEYFSETQRNKGNFPGRFSGRQFSNSRSEMNVSTLELGDSALYLCASSLERQDRHEQFFGPGTRLTVL.

This clonotype was picked up many times. The CDR3 DNA reads TGTGCCAGCAGCTCCAACCTATACGGACTAGCGGGAGGGGACGAGCAGTACTTC. Translating gives CASSSNLYGLAGGDEQYF. The rearrangement joins TRBV7-2 to TRBJ2-7; 15 bases agree with TRBD2. The J segment lost 5 bases and the V segment lost 4 bases, leaving 12 bases of the junction unmatched. Germline V gene sequence: CDR1 SGHTA, CDR2 FQGNSA. The CDR3 is made up of 18 amino acids. Filled out from reference TRBV7-2 and TRBJ2-7, the complete variable domain reads GAGVSQSPSNKVTEKGKDVELRCDPISGHTALYWYRQSLGQGLEFLIYFQGNSAPDKSGLPSDRFSAERTGGSVSTLTIQRTQQEDSAVYLCASSSNLYGLAGGDEQYFGPGTRLTVT.

This clonotype was detected many times. The rearrangement joins TRBV4-1 to TRBJ1-4; D remains ambiguous. The germline V gene encodes CDR1 MGHRA and CDR2 YSYEKL. This CDR3 region has 11 residues. V gave up 1 base and J gave up 15 bases, with 9 bases separating them. The chain's CDR3 is CASSQGLTLFF. The CDR3 nucleotides read TGCGCCAGCAGCCAAGGGCTGACTTTGTTTTTT.

The CDR3: CASSSPLAGVVGELFF. The CDR3 DNA is TGTGCCAGCAGCTCCCCGCTAGCGGGAGTAGTCGGGGAGCTGTTTTTT. The V gene is TRBV11-1, the J gene TRBJ2-2; 10 bases fit TRBD2. This CDR3 is built from 16 residues. Germline V CDR1 and CDR2: SGHAT, FQDESV (reference sequence). V lost 4 bases, J lost 7 bases, and 9 bases stayed unmatched.

This clonotype was detected a few times. The gene calls are TRBV20-1 and TRBJ2-1; 7 nucleotides match TRBD2. Germline CDR1 is DFQATT and CDR2 is SNEGSKA (reference sequence). V shed 6 bases and J 2 bases; nucleotides not matched to a gene: 7. The CDR3 loop spans 14 amino acids. The chain's CDR3 is CSAPKRDPYNEQFF. CDR3 bases: TGCAGTGCCCCTAAGCGGGACCCCTACAATGAGCAGTTCTTC.

In this sample, this clonotype turned up a few times. This chain joins TRBV9 and TRBJ2-1; D is undetermined. V was trimmed by 4 bases and J by 1 base, leaving 12 bases between them. CDR1 is SGDLS, CDR2 YYNGEE, per germline. The CDR3 is 15 residues long. The CDR3 protein is CASSPRLDSYNEQFF. CDR3 DNA sequence: TGTGCCAGCAGCCCCCGACTGGATTCCTACAATGAGCAGTTCTTC.

The chain couples TRBV7-9 to TRBJ2-7; D is possibly TRBD2 (5 bases). This CDR3 comprises 14 residues. CDR1 and CDR2 from the germline V gene are SEHNR and FQNEAQ (reference sequence). V shed 4 bases and J shed 4 bases, with 14 bases lying between them. CDR3 bases: TGTGCCAGCAGCTCAATTCGGGGTTATTACGAGCAGTACTTC. Protein sequence: CASSSIRGYYEQYF.

This clonotype appeared a few times. This chain uses TRBV15 with TRBJ2-3, with D maybe TRBD2 (5 bases). CDR3 size: 15 residues. V was trimmed by 2 bases and J by 1 base, leaving 10 bases between them. CDR1 and CDR2 from the germline V gene are LNHNV and YYDKDF (reference sequence). The CDR3 DNA follows: TGTGCCACCAGCAGATACCGGGGTGGCACAGATACGCAGTATTTT. Translation gives CATSRYRGGTDTQYF.